The rows below give T cell receptor beta chains drawn from one sample of a study of cytomegalovirus exposure and HLA in healthy donors. Measured with immunoSEQ multiplex PCR; TCRdb has only the in-frame clones, and not every one. The sample records approximately 120,000 clones, around 76% being singletons. The material sequenced was PBMCs. These receptors were collected from a woman between 55 and 75 years old in good health and CMV-seropositive. Each CDR3 is given with its conserved first and last residue. A D gene is named only where the DNA matches it firmly. Clone size is stated in some rows and not others, as once, few, many or a class when expanded.

D,length,J,V,size,CDR3,DNA
TRBD2,17,TRBJ2-5,TRBV7-2,few,CASSLGAGGPNQETQYF,TGTGCCAGCAGCTTAGGGGCGGGGGGACCCAACCAAGAGACCCAGTACTTC
TRBD1,18,TRBJ1-1,TRBV27,NA,CASSTQDPGQGFDTEAFF,TGTGCCAGCAGTACCCAAGACCCGGGACAGGGATTTGACACTGAAGCTTTCTTT
NA,14,TRBJ1-1,TRBV6-6,NA,CASSYREDNTEAFF,TGTGCCAGCAGTTACCGCGAGGATAACACTGAAGCTTTCTTT
NA,17,TRBJ2-3,TRBV7-9,NA,CASRPLLSAGFTDTQYF,TGTGCCAGCAGACCGCTCCTCTCGGCGGGCTTCACAGATACGCAGTATTTT
TRBD1,15,TRBJ1-5,TRBV30,NA,CAWSRRDRRNQPQHF,TGTGCCTGGTCCCGACGGGACAGGCGAAATCAGCCCCAGCATTTT
NA,15,TRBJ1-2,TRBV18,NA,CASSPGGADEYGYTF,TGTGCCAGCTCCCCAGGTGGGGCAGACGAGTATGGCTACACCTTC
NA,16,TRBJ1-2,TRBV25-1,few,CASSEGGAGINYGYTF,TGTGCCAGCAGTGAAGGAGGCGCAGGTATTAACTATGGCTACACCTTC
NA,11,TRBJ1-2,TRBV2,NA,CASSESVAATF,TGTGCCAGCAGTGAATCGGTCGCGGCCACCTTC
NA,19,TRBJ2-1,TRBV18,NA,CASSPPYEVRGSSYNEQFF,TGTGCCAGCTCACCACCGTATGAGGTTAGGGGGAGCTCCTACAATGAGCAGTTCTTC
TRBD1,16,TRBJ1-2,TRBV10-3,NA,CAISETGQVENYGYTF,TGTGCCATCAGTGAGACTGGACAGGTTGAGAACTATGGCTACACCTTC
NA,16,TRBJ2-5,TRBV4-1,NA,CASSQVGGVRQETQYF,TGCGCCAGCAGCCAAGTGGGCGGGGTTCGTCAAGAGACCCAGTACTTC
NA,18,TRBJ2-3,TRBV13,NA,CASRGMGGPNSYTDTQYF,TGTGCCAGCAGGGGCATGGGCGGGCCAAACTCTTACACAGATACGCAGTATTTT
NA,13,TRBJ2-7,TRBV18,NA,CASSPPTAYEQYF,TGTGCCAGCTCACCACCGACAGCCTACGAGCAGTACTTC
TRBD2,15,TRBJ2-7,TRBV9,few,CASSVDSGRAYEQYF,TGTGCCAGCAGCGTAGATAGCGGGAGGGCCTACGAGCAGTACTTC
NA,16,TRBJ2-4,TRBV5-1,NA,CASSLSAGFAKNIQYF,TGCGCCAGCAGCTTGTCGGCAGGGTTCGCCAAAAACATTCAGTACTTC
TRBD1,15,TRBJ2-7,TRBV7-2,NA,CASSSAPGQSYEQYF,TGTGCCAGCAGCTCAGCGCCGGGACAGTCCTACGAGCAGTACTTC
NA,16,TRBJ1-6,TRBV6-6,NA,CASSFTGRSYNSPLHF,TGTGCCAGCAGCTTTACAGGGAGATCCTATAATTCACCCCTCCACTTT
TRBD1,14,TRBJ1-1,TRBV27,few,CASSLRTGGTEAFF,TGTGCCAGCAGTTTAAGGACAGGGGGCACTGAAGCTTTCTTT
NA,11,TRBJ1-2,TRBV29-1,few,CSVVTGNGYTF,TGCAGCGTTGTCACGGGGAATGGCTACACCTTC
TRBD2,16,TRBJ2-3,TRBV5-6,NA,CASSQMTSASTDTQYF,TGTGCCAGCAGCCAAATGACTAGCGCAAGCACAGATACGCAGTATTTT
TRBD2,16,TRBJ2-7,TRBV7-2,NA,CASSLEGLAGLYEQYF,TGTGCCAGCAGCTTAGAAGGACTAGCGGGGTTATACGAGCAGTACTTC
TRBD1,15,TRBJ1-2,TRBV7-9,NA,CASSLAGGGIYGYTF,TGTGCCAGCAGCTTAGCAGGGGGCGGCATTTATGGCTACACCTTC
NA,12,TRBJ2-7,TRBV12-5,once,CASGLDRTEQYF,TGTGCTAGTGGTTTGGACAGGACCGAGCAGTACTTC
NA,13,TRBJ1-2,TRBV19,NA,CASRVQNDYGYTF,TGTGCCAGCAGGGTCCAGAATGACTATGGCTACACCTTC
TRBD1,16,TRBJ1-2,TRBV4-1,few,CASSQESAGGNYGYTF,TGCGCCAGCAGCCAAGAATCGGCAGGGGGTAACTATGGCTACACCTTC
NA,15,TRBJ1-4,TRBV6-1,NA,CASSLETGTNEKLFF,TGTGCCAGCAGTCTTGAAACCGGAACTAATGAAAAACTGTTTTTT
TRBD1,16,TRBJ1-2,TRBV5-1,NA,CASSLALGGEGRGYTF,TGCGCCAGCAGCTTGGCCTTAGGGGGCGAAGGGCGCGGCTACACCTTC